The 23 T cell receptor beta chains in this list originate from one sample, sequenced in a study of blood T cell repertoires in COVID-19. Profiling relied on immunoSEQ multiplex PCR, and the TCRdb table lists in-frame clones only, not all of them. The data show about 130,000 clones, 88% seen once. The sequenced sample consisted of peripheral blood. The receptors stem from a woman older than 75 with acute or convalescent COVID-19.

J is TRBJ1-5 and V is TRBV6-1, with TRBD1 as a possible D gene (6 bases). Trimming shortened V by 0 bases and J by 1 base, and 10 bases separated the two germline ends. The CDR3 totals 16 residues. In germline, CDR1 is MNHNS, CDR2 SASEGT. CDR3 in DNA: TGTGCCAGCAGTGAAGCGCTGACAGGAAGCAATCAGCCCCAGCATTTT. Translating it yields CASSEALTGSNQPQHF.

This clone was observed a single time. The chain employs TRBV19 and TRBJ1-6, with TRBD1 identical over 8 bases. The CDR3 extends over 17 amino acids. Germline lookup yields CDR1 LNHDA and CDR2 SQIVND (reference sequence). The ends lost 4 bases at V and 4 bases at J; junction bases unmatched: 9. This CDR3 is CASSNFPGTGYNSPLHF. CDR3 coding DNA: TGTGCCAGTAGTAACTTTCCCGGGACAGGATATAATTCACCCCTCCACTTT.

The chain is built from TRBV5-4 and TRBJ2-5; D possibly corresponds to TRBD2 (6 bases). Germline V gives CDR1 SGHNT, CDR2 YYREEE (reference sequence). Deletions cut 0 bases from V and 5 bases from J, with 14 bases between. CDR3 length equals 15 residues. CDR3 loop: CASSLDQGGRETQYF. In DNA, the CDR3 is TGTGCCAGCAGCTTGGATCAGGGAGGTAGGGAGACCCAGTACTTC.

The V and J genes are TRBV27 and TRBJ1-2; unclear D gene. Trimming took 8 bases from V and 4 from J, leaving 20 bases between them. The CDR3 contains 15 residues. CDR1 and CDR2 (germline): MNHEY, SMNVEV (reference sequence). The CDR3 sequence: CASRAGRMGSYGYTF. In DNA form, the CDR3 reads TGTGCCAGCCGTGCTGGAAGGATGGGGAGCTATGGCTACACCTTC.

This clone was detected once. CDR3 loop: CASSEAGQQGYTF. The CDR3 nucleotides read TGTGCCAGCAGTGAGGCAGGACAACAGGGCTACACCTTC. The chain uses TRBV6-1 and TRBJ1-2, with D maybe TRBD1 (5 bases). Trimming left V 3 bases short and J 8 bases short, with 13 bases between. The CDR3 contains 13 residues. Per the germline V gene, CDR1 is MNHNS and CDR2 is SASEGT.

The CDR3 sequence is CASRKLAGGPYNEQFF. The CDR3 DNA is TGTGCCAGCAGAAAACTAGCGGGAGGGCCCTACAATGAGCAGTTCTTC. The chain couples TRBV28 to TRBJ2-1; TRBD2 aligns across 13 bases. Germline V CDR1 and CDR2: MDHEN, SYDVKM. The CDR3 sequence is 16 residues long. The J segment lost 2 bases and the V segment lost 6 bases, leaving 4 bases of the junction unmatched.

J is TRBJ2-7 and V is TRBV6-5; D gene uncertain. CDR1 is MNHEY and CDR2 is SVGAGI in the germline V gene. The V gene lost 7 bases and the J gene lost 1 base, with 5 bases spanning the gap. This CDR3 comprises 11 residues. Here the CDR3 reads CASKTSYEQYF. DNA for the CDR3: TGTGCCAGCAAAACATCCTACGAGCAGTACTTC.

V is TRBV4-3 and J is TRBJ1-2; D remains unclear. Per the germline V gene, CDR1 is LGHNA and CDR2 is YSLEER. The CDR3 length is 17 residues. Trimming cost V 4 bases and J 1 base, with 19 bases left between them. The CDR3 here is CASSRQLVERLNYGYTF. The CDR3, as DNA: TGCGCCAGCAGCCGGCAGCTAGTCGAACGTCTTAACTATGGCTACACCTTC.

The chain joins TRBV12-3 or TRBV12-4 to TRBJ2-2; 7 bases agree with TRBD1. This CDR3 comprises 13 residues. V lost 7 bases and J lost 7; bases outside the gene matches: 6. The CDR3 spells CASTQGVNGELFF. The DNA for the CDR3 is TGTGCCAGCACCCAGGGGGTGAACGGGGAGCTGTTTTTT.

The J gene is TRBJ2-5, the V gene TRBV7-2; TRBD2 aligns across 15 bases. With 5 bases clipped from V and 2 bases from J, the junction kept 9 bases outside the gene matches. In germline, CDR1 is SGHTA, CDR2 FQGNSA. The CDR3 is made up of 18 amino acids. The CDR3 region is CASSPRTSGGAEQETQYF. The CDR3 nucleotides are TGTGCCAGCAGCCCTCGGACTAGCGGGGGGGCGGAACAAGAGACCCAGTACTTC.

This rearrangement joins TRBV5-8 to TRBJ1-5, with 7 nucleotides matching TRBD1. The J segment lost 0 bases and the V segment lost 5 bases, leaving 5 bases of the junction unmatched. The CDR3 runs 15 residues. CDR1 is SGHTS and CDR2 is YDEGEE in the germline V gene. The CDR3 DNA reads TGTGCCAGCAGTAACCGACAGGGTAGCAATCAGCCCCAGCATTTT. It is translated as CASSNRQGSNQPQHF.

The chain combines TRBV5-1 with TRBJ2-3, with D unclear. V was pared by 0 bases and J by 5 bases, with 7 bases between. The germline CDR1 and CDR2 sequences are SGHRS and YFSETQ. CDR3 length: 13 residues. This chain's CDR3 is CASSLAAVDTQYF. DNA for the CDR3: TGCGCCAGCAGCTTGGCCGCAGTAGATACGCAGTATTTT. Complete variable domain (other parts from reference TRBV5-1 and TRBJ2-3): KAGVTQTPRYLIKTRGQQVTLSCSPISGHRSVSWYQQTPGQGLQFLFEYFSETQRNKGNFPGRFSGRQFSNSRSEMNVSTLELGDSALYLCASSLAAVDTQYFGPGTRLTVL.

The genes are TRBV4-2 and TRBJ2-7; 9 nucleotides match TRBD2. With V trimmed by 4 bases and J by 4 bases, 5 bases remained unmatched. The CDR3 runs 14 residues. Germline CDR1 LGHNA, CDR2 YNFKEQ. The CDR3 region has the DNA TGTGCCAGCAGCCGTGCTAGCGGGGAGTACGAGCAGTACTTC. It encodes CASSRASGEYEQYF.

V is TRBV11-2 and J is TRBJ1-3; D is ambiguous. This CDR3 contains 14 residues. V lost 3 bases and J lost 0, with 6 bases in between. Germline V gene lookup returns CDR1 SGHAT and CDR2 FQNNGV. CDR3 loop: CASSFGNSGNTIYF. As DNA, the CDR3 is TGTGCCAGCAGCTTCGGGAACTCTGGAAACACCATATATTTT.

This clone was observed once. The V call is TRBV5-1, the J call TRBJ1-1; 9 bases map to TRBD1. The CDR3 is 15 amino acids. The V gene's germline CDR1 is SGHRS and CDR2 YFSETQ. V trimming: 0 bases; J trimming: 1 base; junction bases outside the gene matches: 1. This CDR3 is CASSLETGGNTEAFF. The CDR3 DNA reads TGCGCCAGCAGCTTGGAGACAGGGGGGAACACTGAAGCTTTCTTT.

V usage is TRBV2 and J usage is TRBJ1-2; weak D call: TRBD1 (5 bases). Per the germline V gene, CDR1 is SNHLY and CDR2 is FYNNEI. This CDR3 comprises 13 residues. Trimming stripped 3 bases from V and 4 bases from J, with 9 bases between. As DNA, the CDR3 is TGTGCCAGCAGTGACCTGGGGCTCTATGGCTACACCTTC. Its protein product is CASSDLGLYGYTF.

V and J are TRBV12-3 or TRBV12-4 and TRBJ2-7; D perhaps matches TRBD1 (5 bases). Trimming left V 3 bases short and J 7 bases short, with 13 bases between. The CDR3 extends over 13 amino acids. CDR3 in amino acids: CASSFNPSGEQYF. In nucleotides, the CDR3 is TGTGCCAGCAGTTTCAACCCCTCAGGGGAGCAGTACTTC.

The rearrangement joins TRBV20-1 to TRBJ2-1; a possible D gene is TRBD1 (6 bases). The CDR3 covers 11 residues. V shed 6 bases and J shed 9 bases, with 12 bases lying between them. Germline-derived CDR1 and CDR2 are DFQATT and SNEGSKA (reference sequence). CDR3 region: CSAERGTEQFF. DNA of the CDR3: TGCAGTGCGGAGAGGGGGACTGAGCAGTTCTTC.

The rearrangement joins TRBV7-2 to TRBJ2-1; D perhaps matches TRBD1 (5 bases). This CDR3 is built from 13 residues. Trimming shortened V by 4 bases and J by 4 bases, and 8 bases separated the two germline ends. Germline V lookup: CDR1 SGHTA, CDR2 FQGNSA. CDR3: CASSSDTYNEQFF. As DNA, the CDR3 is TGTGCCAGCAGCTCGGACACTTACAATGAGCAGTTCTTC.

The chain uses TRBV6-2 or TRBV6-3 and TRBJ2-3; 7 bases are shared with TRBD2. The CDR3 length is 16 residues. In germline, CDR1 is MNHEY, CDR2 SVGEGT. V dropped 2 bases and J dropped 0; count of bases not matched to a gene: 5. CDR3 sequence (DNA): TGTGCCAGCAGTTACGGCGGGGGATCTAGCACAGATACGCAGTATTTT. Translating it yields CASSYGGGSSTDTQYF.

J is TRBJ2-1 and V is TRBV2; TRBD2 matches 11 bases. The CDR3 spans 16 residues. V lost 2 bases and J lost 5; bases outside the gene matches: 5. Looked up from germline, CDR1 is SNHLY and CDR2 is FYNNEI. CDR3 protein: CASSELGLAGNNEQFF. The CDR3 DNA sequence: TGTGCCAGCAGTGAACTTGGACTAGCGGGCAACAATGAGCAGTTCTTC.

The chain employs TRBV7-9 and TRBJ2-5, with 8 bases that match TRBD1. The CDR3 has 14 amino acids. Germline CDR1 and CDR2: SEHNR and FQNEAQ (reference sequence). J gave up 5 bases and V 6 bases, and 8 bases lay outside the gene matches. CDR3 loop: CASSTGTGTETQYF. CDR3 sequence (DNA): TGTGCCAGCAGTACCGGGACAGGAACTGAGACCCAGTACTTC. Complete variable domain (other parts from reference TRBV7-9 and TRBJ2-5): DTGVSQNPRHKITKRGQNVTFRCDPISEHNRLYWYRQTLGQGPEFLTYFQNEAQLEKSRLLSDRFSAERPKGSFSTLEIQRTEQGDSAMYLCASSTGTGTETQYFGPGTRLLVL.

The rearrangement uses TRBV6-5 and TRBJ2-7; weak D call: TRBD1 (6 bases). From germline, CDR1 is MNHEY and CDR2 SVGAGI. V was cut by 6 bases and J by 4 bases, with 19 bases left in between. There are 15 residues in the CDR3. CDR3 loop: CASSVFPDRTYEQYF. The DNA for the CDR3 is TGTGCCAGCAGCGTCTTCCCCGACAGGACTTACGAGCAGTACTTC.